Listed here are 16 T cell receptor beta chains from one sample, sequenced in a study of response to subunit inactivated influenza vaccine. TCRdb called the RT-PCR reads again in MiXCR, with one record for every CDR3 protein. The repertoire includes 750,000 to 850,000 distinct CDR3 sequences, around a sixth of them detected once, and roughly 11% sits in the top ten. The sequencing here drew on PBMCs from blood, taken 5 days after vaccination. These receptors came from a man in his forties or fifties who received an inactivated influenza vaccine.

The V gene is TRBV7-9, the J gene TRBJ2-1; 9 bases fit TRBD1. V was pared by 4 bases and J by 2 bases, with 3 bases of the junction left unmatched. The CDR3 is made up of 15 amino acids. Per germline, CDR1 SEHNR and CDR2 FQNEAQ (reference sequence). The CDR3 region is CASSSGTGTYNEQFF. The CDR3 region has the DNA TGTGCCAGCAGCTCAGGGACAGGGACCTACAATGAGCAGTTCTTC.

There are many counts of this clonotype. The V and J genes are TRBV5-1 and TRBJ2-3; 9 bases fit TRBD2. Germline assignment: CDR1 SGHRS and CDR2 YFSETQ. Losses at the gene ends were 0 bases for V and 5 bases for J; bases not matched to a gene: 7. There are 16 residues in the CDR3. CDR3 nucleotides: TGCGCCAGCAGCTTGGTTCTAGCGGGATTTGAAGATACGCAGTATTTT. This codes for CASSLVLAGFEDTQYF.

This clonotype showed up just a few times. V and J are TRBV19 and TRBJ2-7; D remains ambiguous. The V end was cut by 0 bases, the J end by 3 bases, with 6 bases between. Germline values: CDR1 LNHDA, CDR2 SQIVND (reference sequence). The CDR3 consists of 13 residues. CDR3 nucleotides: TGTGCCAGTAGTATAGATCCGGGCTACGAGCAGTACTTC. This codes for CASSIDPGYEQYF.

This clonotype was detected ten times or more. The CDR3: CASTDSYNEQFF. CDR3 in DNA: TGCGCCAGCACGGACAGTTACAATGAGCAGTTCTTC. V usage is TRBV5-1 and J usage is TRBJ2-1, with a weak D call TRBD1 (6 bases). Germline CDR1 reads SGHRS; CDR2 reads YFSETQ. The CDR3 length is 12 residues. Trimming removed 6 bases from V and 4 bases from J, with 8 bases in between.

In its sample, this clonotype was seen a few times. The chain recombines TRBV11-1 with TRBJ2-1, with 12 bases identical to TRBD2. Germline V lookup: CDR1 SGHAT, CDR2 FQDESV (reference sequence). This CDR3 region has 20 residues. The V segment lost 3 bases and the J segment 4 bases; nucleotides outside the gene matches: 16. The DNA of the CDR3 is TGTGCCAGCAGCTTTCCCGCGAGCGTACTAGCGGGGGGAGCATACAATGAGCAGTTCTTC. Amino acids: CASSFPASVLAGGAYNEQFF.

This clonotype was seen a handful of times. The chain recombines TRBV28 with TRBJ2-5; 9 bases are shared with TRBD2. Germline values: CDR1 MDHEN, CDR2 SYDVKM. The CDR3 consists of 15 residues. After removal of 5 bases from V and 2 bases from J, the junction contained 6 bases not matched to a gene. The CDR3 here is CASSKRGEPQETQYF. For the CDR3, the DNA is TGTGCCAGCAGTAAGCGGGGGGAACCTCAAGAGACCCAGTACTTC.

This clonotype was counted at least ten times. The V call is TRBV12-3 or TRBV12-4, the J call TRBJ2-4; D tentatively reads TRBD1 or TRBD2 (5 bases each). The V gene lost 11 bases and the J gene lost 8 bases, with 13 bases spanning the gap. This CDR3 spans 11 amino acids. CDR3 region: CACSRGDIQYF. In DNA, the CDR3 is TGTGCCTGTTCAAGGGGAGACATTCAGTACTTC.

This clonotype was seen more than once but under ten times. This chain uses TRBV20-1 with TRBJ2-7; a weak D match, TRBD1 (5 bases). This CDR3 comprises 15 residues. Trimming stripped 1 base from V and 4 bases from J, with 17 bases between. Per the germline V gene, CDR1 is DFQATT and CDR2 is SNEGSKA (reference sequence). CDR3 sequence reads: CSARARAGWEYEQYF. In nucleotides, the CDR3 is TGCAGTGCTAGAGCCAGGGCCGGGTGGGAATACGAGCAGTACTTC.

The chain has TRBV4-1 and TRBJ2-1; D is possibly TRBD2 (5 bases). The CDR3 spans 15 residues. The V gene's germline CDR1 is MGHRA and CDR2 YSYEKL. The V end lost 5 bases, the J end lost 2 bases, and 13 bases lay between the germline ends. The DNA of the CDR3 is TGCGCCAGCAGCTCACTAGTTGGGGCCTACAATGAGCAGTTCTTC. It translates to CASSSLVGAYNEQFF.

The V gene is TRBV2, the J gene TRBJ2-3; 8 bases agree with TRBD1. The CDR3 consists of 15 residues. Germline lookup yields CDR1 SNHLY and CDR2 FYNNEI. Trimming took 7 bases from V and 0 from J; bases not matched to a gene: 6. The CDR3 is CASMRDRTSTDTQYF. CDR3 coding DNA: TGTGCCAGCATGAGGGACAGGACTAGCACAGATACGCAGTATTTT.

This clonotype was picked up a small number of times. V and J are TRBV15 and TRBJ2-3; 8 nucleotides line up with TRBD2. Germline V gene data show CDR1 as LNHNV and CDR2 as YYDKDF (reference sequence). V dropped 1 base and J dropped 2; count of bases not matched to a gene: 8. The CDR3 spans 17 residues. The DNA for the CDR3 is TGTGCCACCAGCAGAGGTATTAGCGGGGTGACCACAGATACGCAGTATTTT. Translating it yields CATSRGISGVTTDTQYF.

In DNA form, the CDR3 reads TGTGCCAGCAGCCCCGGGACTAGCGGTTCCCAAGAGACCCAGTACTTC. This gives the protein CASSPGTSGSQETQYF. V usage is TRBV12-3 or TRBV12-4 and J usage is TRBJ2-5, with TRBD2 identical over 11 bases. Trimming removed 6 bases from V and 1 base from J; junction bases left unmatched: 7. The CDR3 runs to 16 residues.

There are a few counts of this clonotype. The V gene is TRBV6-7, the J gene TRBJ2-1; D remains ambiguous. TRBV6-7 is given ORF status, its function remaining uncertain. The V and J ends lost 0 bases and 3 bases respectively, with 15 bases between them. The length of the CDR3 is 17 residues. Here the CDR3 DNA reads TGTGCCAGCAGTTACTCCAGATGCGTTGGGTTCTACAATGAGCAGTTCTTC. Protein product: CASSYSRCVGFYNEQFF.

This clonotype was observed a handful of times. The chain joins TRBV20-1 to TRBJ2-1; 12 nucleotides agree with TRBD2. V lost 5 bases and J lost 9; bases outside the gene matches: 11. Germline CDR1 reads DFQATT; CDR2 reads SNEGSKA (reference sequence). CDR3 length equals 15 residues. DNA of the CDR3: TGCAGTGCTTTTACTAGCGGGGGGTTTGGTGGTGAGCAGTTCTTC. This codes for CSAFTSGGFGGEQFF.

V and J are TRBV29-1 and TRBJ2-3, with 9 bases fitting TRBD2. Germline lookup yields CDR1 SQVTM and CDR2 ANQGSEA. This CDR3 is 16 amino acids long. Germline trimming cut 6 bases from V and 1 base from J; bases unmatched to any gene: 11. The CDR3 region is CSVQAPAGGRTDTQYF. The CDR3 bases are TGCAGCGTCCAGGCCCCAGCGGGAGGCCGCACAGATACGCAGTATTTT.

The J gene is TRBJ2-5, the V gene TRBV12-3 or TRBV12-4, with 8 positions matching TRBD2. CDR3 length: 15 amino acids. V shed 2 bases, J shed 2 bases, and the junction held 4 bases outside the gene matches. CDR3 nucleotide sequence: TGTGCCAGCAGTTTATCGCGGGGGGAACAAGAGACCCAGTACTTC. Translating it yields CASSLSRGEQETQYF.